This T cell receptor (beta chain) was found in a study of blood T cell repertoires in COVID-19. The wider study: Samples of COVID-19 (acute and convalescent) were obtained from the United States, Italy and Spain. Sample material is recorded as cDNA or gDNA derived from T cells, B-cell-depleted T cells, or PBMCs.

V dropped 6 bases and J dropped 3 bases, with 11 bases sitting between them. Germline V CDR1 and CDR2: LNHDA, SQIVND (reference sequence). The CDR3 runs to 14 residues. As processed by the authors: From reference gene primer amplification, estimates of nucleated cell counts were derived. Measured with immunoSEQ multiplex PCR; TCRdb has only the in-frame clones, and not every one. For V, J and clone size, that table is used; D and trimming come from the DNA. This sample has 45,000 to 55,000 clones, with approximately 87% found just once. This receptor was obtained from a human donor in a cohort sampled during active COVID-19. The specimen was peripheral blood. The V call is TRBV19, the J call TRBJ2-2, with D perhaps TRBD2 (5 bases). The CDR3 nucleotides are TGTGCCAGTAGGGTCAGCGGCGACACCGGGGAGCTGTTTTTT. Its protein is CASRVSGDTGELFF.